This TCR beta chain originates from a study of blood T cell repertoires in COVID-19. Clones were sequenced by immunoSEQ multiplex PCR, and TCRdb holds only the in-frame ones, with some missing. The table records approximately 100,000 clones, 91% of them present only once. V lost 4 bases, J lost 6 bases, and 15 bases lay in between. From germline, CDR1 is SQVTM and CDR2 ANQGSEA. The CDR3 has 13 amino acids. This chain connects TRBV29-1 to TRBJ1-2, with D possibly matching TRBD1 (6 bases). The clonotype was recovered from a man between 60 and 75 years old with acute or convalescent COVID-19. The material sequenced was peripheral blood. In DNA, the CDR3 is TGCAGCGTTGCGGGGGGCGCCGGGAATGGCTACACCTTC. Translation: CSVAGGAGNGYTF.